The clone carrying this T cell receptor (beta chain) was counted only a few times. These data are taken from a study of OX40 agonist ivuxolimab in advanced cancers. The CDR3 length is 14 residues. Germline V gene lookup returns CDR1 MDHEN and CDR2 SYDVKM. Between the trimmed V and J ends, which lost 2 bases and 4 bases, there was a span of 11 bases. The data were produced by immunoSEQ multiplex PCR, yet TCRdb's version contains in-frame clones alone and is incomplete. The data contain about 77,000 clones, 85% to 90% of them singletons. J is TRBJ1-1 and V is TRBV28, with D maybe TRBD1 (6 bases). Sequencing used CD4+ or CD8+ T cells sorted from blood, obtained in a trial of the OX40 agonist ivuxolimab. The receptor comes from an adult with an advanced solid tumor such as melanoma, head and neck, liver or kidney cancer. The CDR3 DNA sequence: TGTGCCAGCAGTTTAGGTCACAGGGCCACTGAAGCTTTCTTT. This sequence encodes CASSLGHRATEAFF.